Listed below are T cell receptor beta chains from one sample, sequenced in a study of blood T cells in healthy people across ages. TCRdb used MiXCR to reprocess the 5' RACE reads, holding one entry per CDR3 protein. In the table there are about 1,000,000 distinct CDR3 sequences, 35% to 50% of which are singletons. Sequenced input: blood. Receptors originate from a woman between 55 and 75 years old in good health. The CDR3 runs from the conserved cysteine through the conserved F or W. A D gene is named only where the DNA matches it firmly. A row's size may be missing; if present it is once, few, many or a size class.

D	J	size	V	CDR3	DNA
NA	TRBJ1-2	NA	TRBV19	CASSHRDAYGYTF	TGTGCCAGTAGCCACCGGGACGCCTATGGCTACACCTTC
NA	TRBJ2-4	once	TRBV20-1	CSARVRGPGVIQYF	TGCAGTGCTAGAGTTCGTGGGCCCGGGGTCATTCAGTACTTC
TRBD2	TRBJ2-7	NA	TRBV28	CASSHSGTYEQYF	TGTGCCAGCAGTCATAGCGGGACCTACGAGCAGTACTTC
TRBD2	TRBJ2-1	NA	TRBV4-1	CASSQGVAGTYNEQFF	TGCGCCAGCAGCCAAGGAGTAGCGGGGACCTACAATGAGCAGTTCTTC
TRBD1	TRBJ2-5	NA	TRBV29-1	CSVEFAQGNRAYNEQYF	TGCAGCGTTGAATTCGCACAGGGGAACAGGGCCTACAATGAGCAGTACTTC
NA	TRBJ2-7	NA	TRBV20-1	CSAPGTNSYEQYF	TGCAGTGCTCCCGGGACCAACTCCTACGAGCAGTACTTC
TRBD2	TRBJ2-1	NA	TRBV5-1	CASSPGLAGSGEQFF	TGTGCCAGCAGTCCTGGACTAGCGGGATCCGGTGAGCAGTTCTTC
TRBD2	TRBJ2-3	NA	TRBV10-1	CASSDILAGAVDTQYF	TGCGCCAGCAGTGATATCCTAGCGGGAGCGGTAGATACGCAGTATTTT
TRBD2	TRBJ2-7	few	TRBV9	CASSESTSGSRYEQYF	TGTGCCAGCAGTGAATCGACTAGCGGGAGTAGGTACGAGCAGTACTTC
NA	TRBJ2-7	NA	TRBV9	CASSVAHDNSGEGQQYF	TGTGCCAGCAGCGTAGCCCATGACAACTCCGGAGAAGGGCAGCAGTACTTC
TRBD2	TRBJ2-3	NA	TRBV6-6	CASRQRESTDTQYF	TGTGCCAGCCGTCAGCGGGAAAGCACAGATACGCAGTATTTT
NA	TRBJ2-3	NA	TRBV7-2	CASSLEGSGMRTDTQYF	TGTGCCAGCAGCTTAGAGGGCAGCGGAATGAGGACAGATACGCAGTATTTT
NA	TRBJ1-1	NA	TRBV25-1	CASSEWSGTEAFF	TGTGCCAGCAGTGAATGGAGTGGCACTGAAGCTTTCTTT
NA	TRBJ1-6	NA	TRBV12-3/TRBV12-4	CASSLADPRALHF	TGTGCCAGCAGTTTGGCTGATCCTAGGGCCCTCCACTTT
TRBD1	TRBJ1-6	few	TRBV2	CASSTHRGRDSPLHF	TGTGCCAGCAGTACTCACAGGGGCAGGGATTCACCCCTCCACTTT
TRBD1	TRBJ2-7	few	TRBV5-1	CASRSDRVFEQYF	TGCGCCAGCAGGTCGGACAGGGTGTTCGAGCAGTACTTC
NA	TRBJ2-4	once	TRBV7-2	CASSLGGGDIQYF	TGTGCCAGCAGCTTAGGCGGAGGGGACATTCAGTACTTC
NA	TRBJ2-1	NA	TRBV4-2	CASSQELAREQFF	TGTGCCAGCAGCCAAGAACTAGCACGGGAGCAGTTCTTC
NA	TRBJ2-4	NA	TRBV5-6	CASSFVAGTGLLVKNIQYF	TGTGCCAGCAGCTTTGTAGCCGGAACGGGGCTCCTAGTCAAAAACATTCAGTACTTC
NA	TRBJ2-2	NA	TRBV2	CASSEGQFGRGTGELFF	TGTGCCAGCAGTGAGGGCCAATTCGGGAGAGGAACCGGGGAGCTGTTTTTT